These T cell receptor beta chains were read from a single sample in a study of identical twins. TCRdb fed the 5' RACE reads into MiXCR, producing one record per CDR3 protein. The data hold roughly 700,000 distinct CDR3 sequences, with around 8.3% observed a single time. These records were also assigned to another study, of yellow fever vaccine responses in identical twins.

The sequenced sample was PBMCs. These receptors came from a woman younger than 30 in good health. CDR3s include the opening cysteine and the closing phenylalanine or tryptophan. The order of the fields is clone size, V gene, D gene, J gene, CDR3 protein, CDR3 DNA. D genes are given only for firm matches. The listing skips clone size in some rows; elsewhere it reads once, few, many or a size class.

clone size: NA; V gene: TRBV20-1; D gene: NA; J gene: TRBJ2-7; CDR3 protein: CCVPIRRQGGSSYEQYF; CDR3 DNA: TGCTGCGTACCTATTCGTCGGCAGGGGGGAAGCTCCTACGAGCAGTACTTC
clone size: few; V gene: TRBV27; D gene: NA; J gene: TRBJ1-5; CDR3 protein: CASSLYGQGHQPQHF; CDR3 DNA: TGTGCCAGCAGTTTATATGGGCAGGGCCATCAGCCCCAGCATTTT
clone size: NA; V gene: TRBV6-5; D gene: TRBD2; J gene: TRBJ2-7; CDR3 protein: CASSYSGTSGGLYEQYF; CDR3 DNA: TGTGCCAGCAGTTACTCAGGGACTAGCGGGGGACTCTACGAGCAGTACTTC
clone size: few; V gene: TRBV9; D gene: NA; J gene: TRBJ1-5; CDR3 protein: CASSAGTVNQPQHF; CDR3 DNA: TGTGCCAGCAGCGCAGGGACGGTCAATCAGCCCCAGCATTTT
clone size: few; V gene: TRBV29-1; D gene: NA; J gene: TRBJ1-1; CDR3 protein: CSVDSHGGAFF; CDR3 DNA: TGCAGCGTTGATTCACACGGTGGCGCTTTCTTT
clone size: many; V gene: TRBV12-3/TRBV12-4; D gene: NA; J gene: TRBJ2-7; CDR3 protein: CASSHDRYEQYF; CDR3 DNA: TGTGCCAGCAGCCACGACAGATACGAGCAGTACTTC
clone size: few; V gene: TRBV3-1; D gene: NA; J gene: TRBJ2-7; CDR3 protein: CASSPPPMGRALTYEQYF; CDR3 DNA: TGTGCCAGCAGCCCTCCTCCGATGGGGCGAGCGCTGACCTACGAGCAGTACTTC
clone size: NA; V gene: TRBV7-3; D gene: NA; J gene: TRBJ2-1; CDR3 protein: CASSEGAPSYNEQFF; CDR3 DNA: TGTGCTAGCTCGGAGGGGGCCCCCTCCTACAATGAGCAGTTCTTC
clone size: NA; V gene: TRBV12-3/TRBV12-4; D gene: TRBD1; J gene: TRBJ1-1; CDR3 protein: CASRGTGWDTEAFF; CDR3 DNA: TGTGCCAGCAGGGGGACAGGGTGGGACACTGAAGCTTTCTTT
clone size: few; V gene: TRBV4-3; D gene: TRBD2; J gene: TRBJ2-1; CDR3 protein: CASSQDFAGGPLFF; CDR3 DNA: TGCGCCAGCAGCCAAGATTTTGCGGGAGGGCCCCTGTTCTTC
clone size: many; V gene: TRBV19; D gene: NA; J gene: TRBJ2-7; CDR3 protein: CASSMGSDSYEQYF; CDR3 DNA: TGTGCCAGTAGTATGGGTTCGGATTCCTACGAGCAGTACTTC
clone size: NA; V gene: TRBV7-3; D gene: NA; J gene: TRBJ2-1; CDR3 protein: CASSFGPDRSYNEQFF; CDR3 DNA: TGTGCCAGCAGCTTTGGGCCTGATAGATCCTACAATGAGCAGTTCTTC
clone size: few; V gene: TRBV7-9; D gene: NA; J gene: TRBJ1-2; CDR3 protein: CASSPLRRDYGYTF; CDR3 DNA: TGTGCCAGCAGCCCCCTTCGGAGGGACTATGGCTACACCTTC
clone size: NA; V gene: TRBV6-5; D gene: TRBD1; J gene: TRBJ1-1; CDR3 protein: CASSSGQINTEAFF; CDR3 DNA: TGTGCCAGCAGTTCGGGACAGATAAACACTGAAGCTTTCTTT
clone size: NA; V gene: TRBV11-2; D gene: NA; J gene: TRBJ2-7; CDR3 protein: CASSYRTAPYSYEQYF; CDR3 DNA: TGTGCCAGCAGCTACAGGACAGCACCATACTCCTACGAGCAGTACTTC
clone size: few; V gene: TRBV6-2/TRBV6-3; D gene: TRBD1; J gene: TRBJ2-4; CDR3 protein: CASSPRDRRAKNIQYF; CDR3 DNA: TGTGCCAGCAGCCCCCGGGACAGGCGAGCCAAAAACATTCAGTACTTC
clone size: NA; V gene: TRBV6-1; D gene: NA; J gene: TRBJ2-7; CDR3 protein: CAVCGTEQYEQYF; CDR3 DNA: TGTGCCGTATGCGGGACAGAACAATACGAGCAGTACTTC
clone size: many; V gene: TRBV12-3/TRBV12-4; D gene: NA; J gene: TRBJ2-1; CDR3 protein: CASSFGPNREQFF; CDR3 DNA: TGTGCCAGCAGTTTCGGCCCGAATCGGGAGCAGTTCTTC
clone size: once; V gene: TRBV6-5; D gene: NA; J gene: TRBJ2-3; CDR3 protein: CASSYSSWTDTQYF; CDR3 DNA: TGTGCCAGCAGTTACTCGAGTTGGACAGATACGCAGTATTTT